The 27 T cell receptor beta chains listed next were all sequenced from one sample in a study of T cell repertoires in cytomegalovirus infection (dated by TCRdb to about 2019). The reads were generated on an Illumina HiSeq 1500. Starting from the raw public reads, TCRdb applied fastp trimming at Q25, assembled clones with MiXCR and retained in-frame beta chains. Each entry merges the rows of one CDR3 protein and shows their most common DNA and genes. In this sample the table shows some 300,000 distinct CDR3 sequences, around 10% of which occur a single time. The ten largest clonotypes hold around 2.4% of the sample. Sequenced input: PBMCs. The receptors derive from a human donor in good health (CMV status not recorded). Some clones in this sample may be carry-over from other donors' samples.

On this clonotype: A much more abundant neighbour one base away suggests this may be a read error. It is likely a read error, because the conserved phenylalanine at the end of the CDR3 is missing. The V call is TRBV28, the J call TRBJ1-1, with no clear D. Germline values: CDR1 MDHEN, CDR2 SYDVKM. Trimming left V 3 bases short and J 4 bases short, with 3 bases between. The CDR3 is 11 residues long. The CDR3 protein is CASSFSTEAFS. In nucleotides, the CDR3 is TGTGCCAGCAGTTTTAGCACTGAAGCTTTCTCT.

This clonotype occurred a few times. The chain recombines TRBV20-1 with TRBJ1-4, with a weak D call TRBD1 (5 bases). This CDR3 region has 12 residues. CDR1 and CDR2 from the germline V gene are DFQATT and SNEGSKA (reference sequence). The ends were cut back, 8 bases at V and 11 bases at J, with 18 bases in the middle. As DNA, the CDR3 is TGCAGTACTTTTAGGGGCAGGGAGAAACTGTTTTTT. Encoded protein: CSTFRGREKLFF.

Many counts were recorded for this clonotype. V usage is TRBV6-2 or TRBV6-3 and J usage is TRBJ2-7; D is undetermined. The V and J ends lost 2 bases and 0 bases respectively, with 2 bases between them. CDR1 is MNHEY, CDR2 SVGEGT, per germline. The CDR3 consists of 12 residues. CDR3 in DNA: TGTGCCAGCAGTTACCCCTCCTACGAGCAGTACTTC. Its translation is CASSYPSYEQYF.

This sequence joins TRBV5-4 and TRBJ2-1; D is ambiguous. Trimming pared 4 bases from V and 5 bases from J, leaving 10 bases between. This CDR3 is 13 amino acids long. Germline assignment: CDR1 SGHNT and CDR2 YYREEE (reference sequence). CDR3 nucleotide sequence: TGTGCCAGCAGCCCGGTATCTAACAATGAGCAGTTCTTC. Amino acid sequence: CASSPVSNNEQFF.

V and J are TRBV19 and TRBJ2-1, with D possibly matching TRBD2 (5 bases). The CDR3 is made up of 14 amino acids. Germline loops: CDR1 LNHDA, CDR2 SQIVND (reference sequence). V was pared by 1 base and J by 5 bases, with 9 bases between. The CDR3, as DNA: TGTGCCAGTAGTATAGCGCGGCGGGACAATGAGCAGTTCTTC. This codes for CASSIARRDNEQFF.

At least ten counts were recorded for this clonotype. The gene calls are TRBV28 and TRBJ1-4; D perhaps matches TRBD1 (5 bases). The V gene lost 5 bases and the J gene lost 5 bases, with 15 bases spanning the gap. This CDR3 spans 15 amino acids. In germline, CDR1 is MDHEN, CDR2 SYDVKM. The chain's CDR3 is CASSPPGGRNEKLFF. The DNA of the CDR3 is TGTGCCAGCAGTCCCCCGGGGGGGAGGAATGAAAAACTGTTTTTT.

This clonotype occurred many times. For the CDR3, the DNA is TGCAGCGCCGCGGGGGGTCGCACCGGGGAGCTGTTTTTT. Amino acid sequence: CSAAGGRTGELFF. The genes are TRBV29-1 and TRBJ2-2; 8 bases match TRBD2. The length of the CDR3 is 13 residues. V was clipped by 7 bases and J by 4 bases; unmatched bases: 5. The germline CDR1 and CDR2 sequences are SQVTM and ANQGSEA.

In its sample, this clonotype was seen many times. V gene TRBV7-9 combines with J gene TRBJ1-5; 7 bases align to TRBD1. This CDR3 has 14 residues. Germline V CDR1 and CDR2: SEHNR, FQNEAQ (reference sequence). V lost 3 bases, J lost 5 bases, and 4 bases stayed unmatched. The CDR3 nucleotides are TGTGCCAGCAGCTTTCGGACAGGTGATCAGCCCCAGCATTTT. This codes for CASSFRTGDQPQHF.

This clonotype has a count of ten or more. The chain links TRBV7-2 to TRBJ2-5, with 7 bases fitting TRBD2. The CDR3 runs to 15 residues. V trimming: 3 bases; J trimming: 5 bases; junction bases outside the gene matches: 9. Germline assignment: CDR1 SGHTA and CDR2 FQGNSA. The CDR3 sequence: CASSFGPGGDETQYF. CDR3 nucleotides: TGTGCCAGCAGCTTTGGACCGGGGGGTGATGAGACCCAGTACTTC.

For this clonotype: An end of the junction differs from the germline gene, which may be a read error. The CDR3 coding sequence is TGTGCCTGTAGTATCTACGAGCAGTACTTC. Amino acids: CACSIYEQYF. The chain joins TRBV19 to TRBJ2-7; D ambiguous. Germline V lookup: CDR1 LNHDA, CDR2 SQIVND (reference sequence). The CDR3 consists of 10 residues.

Notes on this clonotype: The CDR3 ends on some other residue instead of the conserved phenylalanine or tryptophan, so this is likely a read error. This chain uses TRBV20-1 with TRBJ2-4; D is uncertain. Trimming shortened V by 0 bases and J by 11 bases, and 8 bases separated the two germline ends. The CDR3 extends over 11 amino acids. Germline V lookup: CDR1 DFQATT, CDR2 SNEGSKA (reference sequence). CDR3 in amino acids: CSARDRIFQYL. The CDR3 nucleotides read TGCAGTGCTAGAGATCGAATTTTTCAGTACCTC.

This clonotype occurred many times. The chain recombines TRBV5-6 with TRBJ1-6; tentative D call: TRBD1 (5 bases). This CDR3 comprises 19 residues. Germline V CDR1 and CDR2: SGHDT, YYEEEE. V was trimmed by 0 bases and J by 0 bases, leaving 16 bases between them. DNA of the CDR3: TGTGCCAGCAGCTTGGGGCAGGCCAGGGCTAGCTCCTATAATTCACCCCTCCACTTT. It encodes CASSLGQARASSYNSPLHF.

This clonotype has just a few counts. CDR3 in amino acids: CASGSYQPWDEQFF. In DNA form, the CDR3 reads TGTGCCAGCGGCTCGTACCAACCCTGGGATGAGCAGTTCTTC. V and J are TRBV9 and TRBJ2-1; D is uncertain. The CDR3 contains 14 residues. V was pared by 7 bases and J by 8 bases, with 19 bases between. Germline V gives CDR1 SGDLS, CDR2 YYNGEE.

At least ten counts were recorded for this clonotype. In DNA form, the CDR3 reads TGTGCCACTCTTCGGTGGGGGTCCCAAGAGACCCAGTACTTC. Amino acids: CATLRWGSQETQYF. This chain links TRBV28 with TRBJ2-5, with D perhaps given as TRBD1 or TRBD2 (5 bases each). The germline V and J ends were trimmed by 10 bases and 1 base, with 16 bases remaining between them. CDR3 size: 14 residues. Germline lookup yields CDR1 MDHEN and CDR2 SYDVKM. Variable domain in full (rest from reference TRBV28 and TRBJ2-5): DVKVTQSSRYLVKRTGEKVFLECVQDMDHENMFWYRQDPGLGLRLIYFSYDVKMKEKGDIPEGYSVSREKKERFSLILESASTNQTSMYLCATLRWGSQETQYFGPGTRLLVL.

This clonotype came up a few times. The J gene is TRBJ2-5, the V gene TRBV2, with D possibly matching TRBD1 (6 bases). Trimming stripped 7 bases from V and 9 bases from J, with 24 bases between. Germline values: CDR1 SNHLY, CDR2 FYNNEI. The CDR3 totals 15 residues. The CDR3 coding sequence is TGTGCCAGCACCGCAGGGGCCTATTTGGAGGAGGCCCAGTACTTC. It is translated as CASTAGAYLEEAQYF. Full variable domain (missing parts from reference TRBV2 and TRBJ2-5): EPEVTQTPSHQVTQMGQEVILRCVPISNHLYFYWYRQILGQKVEFLVSFYNNEISEKSEIFDDQFSVERPDGSNFTLKIRSTKLEDSAMYFCASTAGAYLEEAQYFGPGTRLLVL.

Many counts were recorded for this clonotype. Here the CDR3 reads CASSQDGSSYNEQFF. The CDR3 DNA sequence: TGTGCCAGCAGCCAAGATGGGAGCTCCTACAATGAGCAGTTCTTC. V gene TRBV4-2 combines with J gene TRBJ2-1; D is perhaps TRBD2 (5 bases). This CDR3 region has 15 residues. In germline, CDR1 is LGHNA, CDR2 YNFKEQ. V lost 0 bases to trimming and J lost 0 bases, with 6 bases between them.

This clonotype was observed many times. CDR3 loop: CASRKLAGGFTDTQYF. CDR3 in DNA: TGTGCCAGCAGGAAACTAGCGGGGGGCTTCACAGATACGCAGTATTTT. The chain employs TRBV2 and TRBJ2-3; 12 bases map to TRBD2. CDR3 size: 16 residues. The junction had 6 bases not matched to a gene; V was cut back by 6 bases and J by 2 bases. Germline V gene sequence: CDR1 SNHLY, CDR2 FYNNEI.

This clonotype was counted ten times or more. The chain links TRBV2 to TRBJ2-5; D remains ambiguous. Germline CDR1 and CDR2: SNHLY and FYNNEI. The CDR3 sequence is 12 residues long. Trimming took off 4 bases at V and 4 bases at J, with 7 bases between the two ends. Here the CDR3 reads CASSGTGETQYF. The DNA for the CDR3 is TGTGCCAGCAGTGGAACTGGAGAGACCCAGTACTTC.

This clonotype was counted a few times. V usage is TRBV19 and J usage is TRBJ1-1; 7 nucleotides line up with TRBD1. CDR1 is LNHDA, CDR2 SQIVND, per germline (reference sequence). This CDR3 region has 15 residues. The V gene end was trimmed by 1 base and the J gene end by 6 bases; junction bases not matched to a gene: 8. CDR3 residues: CASSIGGTAGAEAFF. The CDR3 DNA sequence: TGTGCCAGTAGTATAGGAGGGACAGCGGGGGCTGAAGCTTTCTTT.

This clonotype was seen many times. V gene TRBV7-2 combines with J gene TRBJ2-5, with D maybe TRBD1 (7 bases). V lost 4 bases to trimming and J lost 1 base, with 10 bases between them. Germline CDR1 is SGHTA and CDR2 is FQGNSA. CDR3 length: 14 amino acids. CDR3 bases: TGTGCCAGCAGCTACCAGGGGGGCCAAGAGACCCAGTACTTC. This codes for CASSYQGGQETQYF.

This clonotype was counted a single time. This sequence may be a read error, since a much larger clone differs from it by one base. The chain uses TRBV29-1 and TRBJ2-5; tentatively, D is TRBD1 (5 bases). The CDR3 consists of 14 residues. Per the germline V gene, CDR1 is SQVTM and CDR2 is ANQGSEA. V lost 5 bases, J lost 5 bases, and 18 bases lay in between. In DNA form, the CDR3 reads TGCAGCGTTCGGGTGCGGATAAGGGGCGAGACCCAGTACTTC. This codes for CSVRVRIRGETQYF.

This clonotype was picked up a small number of times. The CDR3 here is CASSPRVAGTPDTQYF. The CDR3 nucleotides read TGTGCCAGCTCACCACGCGTAGCGGGGACCCCAGATACGCAGTATTTT. The chain carries TRBV18 and TRBJ2-3; TRBD2 matches at 8 bases. The CDR3 covers 16 residues. The V gene end was trimmed by 1 base and the J gene end by 4 bases; junction bases not matched to a gene: 7. Germline CDR1 reads KGHSH; CDR2 reads LQKENI.

This clonotype was counted only a few times. A much larger clone is a single base away; this may be a read error. The V and J genes are TRBV2 and TRBJ2-1; TRBD2 is a possible D gene (6 bases). This CDR3 spans 12 amino acids. V shed 4 bases and J shed 6 bases, with 7 bases lying between them. Per the germline V gene, CDR1 is SNHLY and CDR2 is FYNNEI. CDR3 nucleotide sequence: TGTGCCAGCAGTGGGGGGGTCAATGAGCAGTTCTTC. Protein: CASSGGVNEQFF.

This chain uses TRBV15 with TRBJ1-2, with 8 bases that match TRBD1. The CDR3 sequence is 17 residues long. V shed 4 bases and J 5 bases; nucleotides not matched to a gene: 15. From germline, CDR1 is LNHNV and CDR2 YYDKDF (reference sequence). CDR3 nucleotide sequence: TGTGCCACCAGCACCCTGACAGGGGTCCCCAGGATATATGGCTACACCTTC. Its translation: CATSTLTGVPRIYGYTF.

Many counts were recorded for this clonotype. The rearrangement joins TRBV7-2 to TRBJ2-7; D not resolved. Per the germline V gene, CDR1 is SGHTA and CDR2 is FQGNSA. The CDR3 covers 14 residues. Trimming took off 6 bases at V and 1 base at J, with 13 bases between the two ends. The CDR3, as DNA: TGTGCCAGCAGTGCCCGTTATGTTTCCTACGAGCAGTACTTC. Protein: CASSARYVSYEQYF.

The chain couples TRBV20-1 to TRBJ2-1; possibly TRBD2 for D (6 bases). Trimming removed 1 base from V and 2 bases from J, with 12 bases in between. CDR3 length: 15 amino acids. From germline, CDR1 is DFQATT and CDR2 SNEGSKA (reference sequence). DNA for the CDR3: TGCAGTGCTAGAGTACGGCGGGGAACCTACAATGAGCAGTTCTTC. It is translated as CSARVRRGTYNEQFF.

This clonotype was observed many times. This chain joins TRBV4-3 and TRBJ2-1, with 10 bases fitting TRBD1. The CDR3 sequence is 16 residues long. With V trimmed by 3 bases and J by 2 bases, 4 bases remained unmatched. Looked up from germline, CDR1 is LGHNA and CDR2 is YSLEER. The CDR3 nucleotides read TGCGCCAGCAGCCAGAGGGGACAGGGGCCCTACAATGAGCAGTTCTTC. It is translated as CASSQRGQGPYNEQFF.